The sample holds one count of the clone carrying this T cell receptor (beta chain). What it recognizes is unknown. The sample is drawn from a study of cytomegalovirus exposure and HLA in healthy donors. Regarding the study as a whole: Associated with HLA alleles at 0.05 false discovery rate in a later analysis were around 17,000 TCR beta sequences.

PCR employed 60 Vbeta and 13 Jbeta primers. Method: immunoSEQ multiplex PCR; TCRdb's copy keeps in-frame clones and lacks some. The sample has under 130,000 clones; about 80% are singletons. The germline CDR1 and CDR2 sequences are SNHLY and FYNNEI. The length of the CDR3 is 13 residues. V was trimmed by 3 bases and J by 6 bases, leaving 10 bases between them. The material sequenced was PBMCs. The chain has TRBV2 and TRBJ2-3, with D maybe TRBD2 (6 bases). The receptor's source is a woman in her 40s in good health and CMV-seronegative. CDR3 amino acids: CASSDGRGDTQYF. CDR3 DNA sequence: TGTGCCAGCAGTGATGGTCGGGGGGATACGCAGTATTTT.